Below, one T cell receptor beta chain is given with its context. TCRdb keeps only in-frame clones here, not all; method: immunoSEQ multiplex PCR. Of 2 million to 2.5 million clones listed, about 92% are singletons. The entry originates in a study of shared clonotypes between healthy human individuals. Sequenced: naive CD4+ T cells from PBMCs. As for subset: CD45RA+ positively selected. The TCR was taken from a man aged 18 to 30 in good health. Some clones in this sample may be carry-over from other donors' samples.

DNA of the CDR3: TGTGCCAGCAGTTTAAAAGGCGGCTACCACACAGATACGCAGTATTTT. Translation: CASSLKGGYHTDTQYF. The gene calls are TRBV28 and TRBJ2-3; the D is unclear. The V gene lost 2 bases and the J gene lost 2 bases, with 14 bases spanning the gap. This CDR3 comprises 16 residues. The germline V gene has CDR1 MDHEN and CDR2 SYDVKM.